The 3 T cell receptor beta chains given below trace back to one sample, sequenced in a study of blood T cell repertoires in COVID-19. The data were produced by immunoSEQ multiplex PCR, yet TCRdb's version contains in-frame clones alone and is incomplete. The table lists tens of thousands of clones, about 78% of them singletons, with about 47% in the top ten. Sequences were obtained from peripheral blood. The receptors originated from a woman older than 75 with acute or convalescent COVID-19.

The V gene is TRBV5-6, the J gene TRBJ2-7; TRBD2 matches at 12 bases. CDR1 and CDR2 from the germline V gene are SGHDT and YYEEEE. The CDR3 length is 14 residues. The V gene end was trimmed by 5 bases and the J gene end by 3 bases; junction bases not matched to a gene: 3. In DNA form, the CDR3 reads TGTGCCAGCAGGCCGGGACTAGCGGGCTACGAGCAGTACTTC. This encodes CASRPGLAGYEQYF.

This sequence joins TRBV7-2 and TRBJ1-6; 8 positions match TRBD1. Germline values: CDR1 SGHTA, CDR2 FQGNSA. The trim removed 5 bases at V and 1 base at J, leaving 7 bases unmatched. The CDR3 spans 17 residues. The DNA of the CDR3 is TGTGCCAGCAGCCCCAGGACAGGGTGGTCCTATAATTCACCCCTCCACTTT. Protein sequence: CASSPRTGWSYNSPLHF.

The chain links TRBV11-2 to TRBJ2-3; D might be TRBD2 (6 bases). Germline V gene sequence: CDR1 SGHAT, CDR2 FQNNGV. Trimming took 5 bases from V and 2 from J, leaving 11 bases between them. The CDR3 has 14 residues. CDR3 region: CASSPGVSTDTQYF. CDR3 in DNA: TGTGCCAGCAGCCCGGGGGTATCCACAGATACGCAGTATTTT.